A selection of T cell receptor beta chains follows, all from one sample in a study of Ad26.COV2.S vaccination and SARS-CoV-2 variants. The repertoire was sequenced with immunoSEQ multiplex PCR; TCRdb's copy has only in-frame clones and lacks some. The sample has 200,000 to 250,000 clones, more than 75% seen once; the top ten hold roughly 10%. The material was peripheral blood, obtained in a trial of Ad26.COV2.S vaccine versus placebo. The origin of the receptors is a person between 18 and 65 years old who received the Ad26.COV2.S COVID-19 vaccine or a placebo. Each CDR3 is given with its conserved first and last residue. Fields, in order: J gene, D gene, clone size, V gene, CDR3 protein, CDR3 DNA. A D gene is named only where the DNA matches it firmly. Expanded clones get a size class; other rows say once, few or many, or leave the size out.

j_call: TRBJ1-2
d_call: TRBD1
clone_size: -
v_call: TRBV18
cdr3_aa: CASSPERGHEYGYTF
cdr3_nt: TGTGCCAGCTCACCCGAGAGGGGGCATGAGTATGGCTACACCTTC

j_call: TRBJ2-2
d_call: TRBD1
clone_size: -
v_call: TRBV24-1
cdr3_aa: CATSAGTVSTGELFF
cdr3_nt: TGTGCCACCAGTGCCGGGACAGTTAGCACCGGGGAGCTGTTTTTT

j_call: TRBJ1-5
d_call: -
clone_size: -
v_call: TRBV21-1
cdr3_aa: CASSPARREANQPQHF
cdr3_nt: TGTGCCAGCAGCCCCGCGAGGAGGGAGGCTAATCAGCCCCAGCATTTT

j_call: TRBJ1-1
d_call: TRBD1
clone_size: -
v_call: TRBV6-5
cdr3_aa: CASSSRGGGFTEAFF
cdr3_nt: TGTGCCAGCAGTTCCCGGGGAGGGGGCTTCACTGAAGCTTTCTTT

j_call: TRBJ1-1
d_call: -
clone_size: -
v_call: TRBV14
cdr3_aa: CASSRRGWGTEAFF
cdr3_nt: TGTGCCAGCAGCCGACGGGGATGGGGCACTGAAGCTTTCTTT

j_call: TRBJ1-5
d_call: -
clone_size: -
v_call: TRBV21-1
cdr3_aa: CASSKFIPADSNQPQHF
cdr3_nt: TGTGCCAGCAGCAAGTTCATCCCCGCGGATAGCAATCAGCCCCAGCATTTT

j_call: TRBJ1-4
d_call: TRBD1
clone_size: -
v_call: TRBV18
cdr3_aa: CASSPGTVEKLFF
cdr3_nt: TGTGCCAGCTCACCAGGGACAGTTGAAAAACTGTTTTTT

j_call: TRBJ2-1
d_call: -
clone_size: -
v_call: TRBV4-1
cdr3_aa: CASSQVQGNEQFF
cdr3_nt: TGCGCCAGCAGCCAGGTGCAGGGCAATGAGCAGTTCTTC

j_call: TRBJ1-2
d_call: -
clone_size: -
v_call: TRBV27
cdr3_aa: CASSLSWGAALQLNYGYTF
cdr3_nt: TGTGCCAGCAGTTTATCTTGGGGGGCAGCCCTTCAACTTAACTATGGCTACACCTTC

j_call: TRBJ1-1
d_call: -
clone_size: -
v_call: TRBV30
cdr3_aa: CAWSGLTGRTNTEAFF
cdr3_nt: TGTGCCTGGAGTGGACTTACGGGACGGACGAACACTGAAGCTTTCTTT

j_call: TRBJ2-1
d_call: TRBD2
clone_size: -
v_call: TRBV9
cdr3_aa: CASSPGTSENNEQFF
cdr3_nt: TGTGCCAGCAGCCCCGGGACTAGCGAGAACAATGAGCAGTTCTTC

j_call: TRBJ1-1
d_call: -
clone_size: -
v_call: TRBV7-9
cdr3_aa: CASSFGLTEAFF
cdr3_nt: TGTGCCAGCAGCTTCGGGCTCACTGAAGCTTTCTTT

j_call: TRBJ1-3
d_call: TRBD1
clone_size: once
v_call: TRBV3-1/TRBV3-2
cdr3_aa: CASSQRTGRRFRSGNTIYF
cdr3_nt: TGTGCCAGCAGCCAAAGGACAGGGCGAAGGTTTAGGTCTGGAAACACCATATATTTT

j_call: TRBJ2-7
d_call: TRBD2
clone_size: -
v_call: TRBV7-6
cdr3_aa: CASSLAAGGQYEQYF
cdr3_nt: TGTGCCAGCAGCTTAGCGGCGGGAGGGCAATACGAGCAGTACTTC

j_call: TRBJ2-1
d_call: TRBD1
clone_size: -
v_call: TRBV6-5
cdr3_aa: CASSKGQSYNEQFF
cdr3_nt: TGTGCCAGCAGTAAGGGACAGTCTTACAATGAGCAGTTCTTC

j_call: TRBJ2-3
d_call: TRBD1
clone_size: -
v_call: TRBV7-9
cdr3_aa: CASSWAGQGTDTQYF
cdr3_nt: TGTGCCAGCAGCTGGGCCGGACAGGGCACAGATACGCAGTATTTT

j_call: TRBJ1-3
d_call: TRBD1
clone_size: -
v_call: TRBV5-5
cdr3_aa: CASSQDRPYSSGNTIYF
cdr3_nt: TGTGCCAGCAGCCAGGACAGGCCCTACTCCTCTGGAAACACCATATATTTT

j_call: TRBJ2-1
d_call: TRBD2
clone_size: -
v_call: TRBV7-2
cdr3_aa: CASSPRTRPWGDEQFF
cdr3_nt: TGTGCCAGCAGCCCGCGGACTAGACCCTGGGGGGATGAGCAGTTCTTC

j_call: TRBJ2-7
d_call: -
clone_size: -
v_call: TRBV27
cdr3_aa: CASRKTDKSSYEQYF
cdr3_nt: TGTGCCAGCAGAAAGACGGACAAGAGCTCCTACGAGCAGTACTTC

j_call: TRBJ2-3
d_call: -
clone_size: once
v_call: TRBV18
cdr3_aa: CASSLGDTQYF
cdr3_nt: TGTGCCAGCTCCCTAGGAGATACGCAGTATTTT

j_call: TRBJ1-1
d_call: -
clone_size: -
v_call: TRBV6-5
cdr3_aa: CASSYSTGTYEAFF
cdr3_nt: TGTGCCAGCAGTTACTCTACAGGGACCTATGAAGCTTTCTTT

j_call: TRBJ2-2
d_call: TRBD2
clone_size: -
v_call: TRBV4-2
cdr3_aa: CASSPLAGGGTGELFF
cdr3_nt: TGTGCCAGCAGCCCCCTCGCGGGGGGGGGCACCGGGGAGCTGTTTTTT

j_call: TRBJ2-1
d_call: TRBD2
clone_size: -
v_call: TRBV7-6
cdr3_aa: CASSLILAGTYNEQFF
cdr3_nt: TGTGCCAGCAGCTTAATCCTAGCGGGAACCTACAATGAGCAGTTCTTC

j_call: TRBJ2-1
d_call: TRBD2
clone_size: -
v_call: TRBV4-1
cdr3_aa: CASSQSFSGRPYNEQFF
cdr3_nt: TGCGCCAGCAGCCAATCTTTTAGCGGGAGGCCCTACAATGAGCAGTTCTTC

j_call: TRBJ2-7
d_call: -
clone_size: -
v_call: TRBV7-9
cdr3_aa: CASNSGTYEQYF
cdr3_nt: TGTGCCAGCAACTCCGGCACCTACGAGCAGTACTTC

j_call: TRBJ1-1
d_call: -
clone_size: once
v_call: TRBV20-1
cdr3_aa: CSARDVGPFF
cdr3_nt: TGCAGTGCTAGAGACGTCGGACCTTTCTTT

j_call: TRBJ2-2
d_call: -
clone_size: -
v_call: TRBV9
cdr3_aa: CASSVAPRGAGELFF
cdr3_nt: TGTGCCAGCAGCGTAGCCCCTCGGGGAGCCGGGGAGCTGTTTTTT

j_call: TRBJ2-7
d_call: -
clone_size: -
v_call: TRBV20-1
cdr3_aa: CSARDRRLYYF
cdr3_nt: TGCAGTGCTAGAGATAGGAGACTGTACTACTTC

j_call: TRBJ1-6
d_call: TRBD1
clone_size: -
v_call: TRBV6-5
cdr3_aa: CASRGPGTGGSPLHF
cdr3_nt: TGTGCCAGCAGGGGACCCGGGACAGGGGGTTCACCCCTCCACTTT

j_call: TRBJ2-7
d_call: TRBD2
clone_size: -
v_call: TRBV5-6
cdr3_aa: CASSLSGGLLYEQYF
cdr3_nt: TGTGCCAGCAGCTTGTCGGGGGGGCTCCTTTACGAGCAGTACTTC

j_call: TRBJ1-5
d_call: -
clone_size: -
v_call: TRBV19
cdr3_aa: CASSTANSNQPQHF
cdr3_nt: TGTGCCAGTAGTACGGCAAATAGCAATCAGCCCCAGCATTTT

j_call: TRBJ1-5
d_call: TRBD1
clone_size: -
v_call: TRBV6-5
cdr3_aa: CASRSGTGANQPQHF
cdr3_nt: TGTGCCAGCAGGTCCGGGACAGGGGCAAACCAGCCCCAGCATTTT